The 28 T cell receptor beta chains below all came from one sample that was sequenced in a study of T cell repertoires in cytomegalovirus infection. These receptors have no known antigen. Each CDR3 protein gets one entry after TCRdb re-called the reads with MiXCR. The table includes hundreds of thousands of distinct CDR3 sequences, around a third detected once. Here the sequenced sample was cultured PBMCs, taken from culture after CMV antigen stimulation. Receptor source: a human donor in good health (CMV status not recorded). Some clones in this sample may be carry-over from other donors' samples.

This clonotype was picked up a small number of times. V and J are TRBV6-1 and TRBJ1-2, with D possibly matching TRBD1 (5 bases). V shed 5 bases and J shed 3 bases, with 16 bases lying between them. This CDR3 has 15 amino acids. Germline CDR1 and CDR2: MNHNS and SASEGT. The CDR3 coding sequence is TGTGCCAGCAGTCAACAGGCGTCAGTGGACTATGGCTACACCTTC. Translating gives CASSQQASVDYGYTF.

V gene TRBV6-5 combines with J gene TRBJ1-1; maybe TRBD1 (5 bases). The germline V and J ends were trimmed by 2 bases and 3 bases, with 19 bases remaining between them. Germline-derived CDR1 and CDR2 are MNHEY and SVGAGI. This CDR3 comprises 17 residues. The CDR3 DNA reads TGTGCCAGCAGTTACGGGACCTTCCCCGGAATTGACACTGAAGCTTTCTTT. This encodes CASSYGTFPGIDTEAFF.

This clonotype was observed a few times. The chain carries TRBV7-9 and TRBJ2-5, with D uncertain. The CDR3 covers 16 residues. Per the germline V gene, CDR1 is SEHNR and CDR2 is FQNEAQ (reference sequence). Trimming removed 5 bases from V and 2 bases from J, with 18 bases in between. As DNA, the CDR3 is TGTGCCAGCAGCCCCCGCCGAAGGGCTCTACAAGAGACCCAGTACTTC. This sequence encodes CASSPRRRALQETQYF.

This clonotype was detected only a few times. V gene TRBV7-8 combines with J gene TRBJ2-5; TRBD2 matches 8 bases. V was pared by 0 bases and J by 5 bases, with 11 bases of the junction left unmatched. The germline CDR1 and CDR2 sequences are SGHVS and FQNEAQ. CDR3 length equals 17 residues. CDR3 nucleotide sequence: TGTGCCAGCAGCTTAGCGCTGGCCCGGGGGGGGTCGGAGACCCAGTACTTC. It encodes CASSLALARGGSETQYF.

This clonotype showed up just a few times. The rearrangement uses TRBV11-2 and TRBJ1-6, with D unresolved. From germline, CDR1 is SGHAT and CDR2 FQNNGV. The CDR3 loop spans 14 amino acids. Trimming shortened V by 5 bases and J by 8 bases, and 13 bases separated the two germline ends. CDR3 DNA: TGTGCCAGCAGCCAAAACAGCTTGGATTCACCCCTCCACTTT. As protein: CASSQNSLDSPLHF.

In the case of this clonotype: One end of the junction is discordant with germline, which a read error may explain. This chain joins TRBV2 and TRBJ1-4; D might be TRBD1 (5 bases). From germline, CDR1 is SNHLY and CDR2 FYNNEI. The CDR3 loop spans 18 amino acids. CDR3 DNA: TGTGCCAGTAGTGAAAGAACAGGCCTGAGATCAACTAATGAAAAACTGTTTTTT. Protein sequence: CASSERTGLRSTNEKLFF.

The V call is TRBV18, the J call TRBJ1-1, with D perhaps matching TRBD1 (5 bases). In germline, CDR1 is KGHSH, CDR2 LQKENI. V was cut by 1 base and J by 4 bases, with 10 bases left in between. The CDR3 is 14 residues long. Here the CDR3 reads CASSPREGSTEAFF. CDR3 DNA: TGTGCCAGCTCACCACGAGAGGGGAGCACTGAAGCTTTCTTT. The full variable domain, in which reference TRBV18 and TRBJ1-1 provide the parts outside the CDR3, is NAGVMQNPRHLVRRRGQEARLRCSPMKGHSHVYWYRQLPEEGLKFMVYLQKENIIDESGMPKERFSAEFPKEGPSILRIQQVVRGDSAAYFCASSPREGSTEAFFGQGTRLTVV.

V gene TRBV7-8 combines with J gene TRBJ2-1, with D possibly TRBD1 on 5 matching bases. The CDR3 extends over 14 amino acids. V lost 1 base, J lost 8 bases, and 12 bases lay in between. CDR1 is SGHVS and CDR2 is FQNEAQ in the germline V gene. The CDR3 is CASSLGGLADEQFF. The DNA of the CDR3 is TGTGCCAGCAGCTTAGGGGGCTTGGCGGATGAGCAGTTCTTC.

In this sample, this clonotype turned up a few times. This chain uses TRBV6-2 or TRBV6-3 with TRBJ2-2; D remains ambiguous. The CDR3 extends over 14 amino acids. Germline V gene lookup returns CDR1 MNHEY and CDR2 SVGEGT. V was shortened by 5 bases and J by 8 bases, with 15 bases between the two germline ends. CDR3 region: CASSARRAPGELFF. The CDR3 region has the DNA TGTGCCAGCAGTGCCCGCCGGGCCCCAGGGGAGCTGTTTTTT.

This clonotype was seen repeatedly, ten times or more. The V gene is TRBV7-2, the J gene TRBJ1-2; D ambiguous. Trimming removed 5 bases at V and 7 bases at J, with 8 bases between. Germline CDR1 reads SGHTA; CDR2 reads FQGNSA. The CDR3 is made up of 11 amino acids. DNA of the CDR3: TGTGCCAGCAGCCCTAGCGGTGGCTACACCTTC. Translated, it gives CASSPSGGYTF. The full variable domain, with the rest looked up from reference TRBV7-2 and TRBJ1-2, is GAGVSQSPSNKVTEKGKDVELRCDPISGHTALYWYRQSLGQGLEFLIYFQGNSAPDKSGLPSDRFSAERTGGSVSTLTIQRTQQEDSAVYLCASSPSGGYTFGSGTRLTVV.

This clonotype came up a few times. This chain links TRBV15 with TRBJ1-3; 7 positions match TRBD1. The germline CDR1 and CDR2 sequences are LNHNV and YYDKDF (reference sequence). CDR3 length: 17 amino acids. V gave up 3 bases and J gave up 4 bases; unmatched junction bases: 12. CDR3: CATSRRRTGLSGNTIYF. The CDR3, as DNA: TGTGCCACCAGCAGGAGACGGACAGGTCTATCAGGAAACACCATATATTTT.

This clonotype has just a few counts. The CDR3 sequence is CASSLDPGTETQYF. In DNA, the CDR3 is TGTGCCAGCAGCTTGGACCCGGGTACGGAGACCCAGTACTTC. The gene calls are TRBV5-5 and TRBJ2-5; D call uncertain. V gave up 0 bases and J gave up 5 bases, with 11 bases separating them. Germline V CDR1 and CDR2: SGHKS, YYEKEE (reference sequence). The CDR3 sequence is 14 residues long.

This clonotype has ten or more counts. The V and J genes are TRBV7-2 and TRBJ2-5; no firm D call. The CDR3 is made up of 12 amino acids. Deletions cut 5 bases from V and 5 bases from J, with 9 bases between. CDR1 and CDR2 from the germline V gene are SGHTA and FQGNSA. As DNA, the CDR3 is TGTGCCAGCAGCCTCACCCGGGAGACCCAGTACTTC. Residues: CASSLTRETQYF. Variable domain in full (rest from reference TRBV7-2 and TRBJ2-5): GAGVSQSPSNKVTEKGKDVELRCDPISGHTALYWYRQSLGQGLEFLIYFQGNSAPDKSGLPSDRFSAERTGGSVSTLTIQRTQQEDSAVYLCASSLTRETQYFGPGTRLLVL.

This clonotype was counted a few times. This rearrangement joins TRBV27 to TRBJ1-5; D is possibly TRBD1 (5 bases). CDR1 is MNHEY and CDR2 is SMNVEV in the germline V gene (reference sequence). The V end lost 2 bases, the J end lost 6 bases, and 11 bases lay between the germline ends. This CDR3 is built from 14 residues. CDR3 sequence: CASSLQQGRQPQHF. The CDR3 coding sequence is TGTGCCAGCAGTTTACAGCAGGGACGTCAGCCCCAGCATTTT.

The rearrangement links TRBV20-1 to TRBJ1-6, with a possible D match to TRBD1 (6 bases). The CDR3 is made up of 16 amino acids. Germline V gives CDR1 DFQATT, CDR2 SNEGSKA (reference sequence). V lost 1 base to trimming and J lost 2 bases, with 12 bases between them. The CDR3 DNA sequence: TGCAGTGCTAGAGTCGGGGGCCTCGCCTATAATTCACCCCTCCACTTT. Protein sequence: CSARVGGLAYNSPLHF.

The chain is built from TRBV5-6 and TRBJ1-6; D ambiguous. V was shortened by 7 bases and J by 6 bases, with 11 bases between the two germline ends. The germline CDR1 and CDR2 sequences are SGHDT and YYEEEE. This CDR3 has 13 residues. CDR3 amino acids: CASGSPGNSPLHF. The CDR3 bases are TGTGCCAGCGGCAGTCCTGGTAATTCACCCCTCCACTTT.

This clonotype was seen more than once but under ten times. The chain couples TRBV7-8 to TRBJ1-6; a weak D match, TRBD1 (5 bases). V shed 0 bases and J shed 0 bases, with 15 bases lying between them. The germline V gene has CDR1 SGHVS and CDR2 FQNEAQ. The CDR3 sequence is 19 residues long. The CDR3 loop reads CASSLARLQGNSYNSPLHF. The CDR3 bases are TGTGCCAGCAGCTTAGCGCGACTCCAGGGAAACTCCTATAATTCACCCCTCCACTTT.

This clonotype was found many times. J is TRBJ2-1 and V is TRBV7-2, with 10 bases lining up with TRBD2. Trimming at V came to 3 bases and at J to 4 bases, leaving 9 bases not matched to a gene. From germline, CDR1 is SGHTA and CDR2 FQGNSA. The CDR3 contains 17 residues. The CDR3 loop is CASSFSGRPSQYNEQFF. DNA for the CDR3: TGTGCCAGCAGCTTTAGCGGGAGGCCCTCCCAATACAATGAGCAGTTCTTC.

This clonotype was picked up many times. The rearrangement links TRBV7-2 to TRBJ2-3, with TRBD1 identical over 7 bases. Germline lookup yields CDR1 SGHTA and CDR2 FQGNSA. This CDR3 has 14 amino acids. V trimming: 5 bases; J trimming: 2 bases; junction bases outside the gene matches: 4. CDR3 loop: CASSRGGFTDTQYF. Here the CDR3 DNA reads TGTGCCAGCAGCCGAGGGGGCTTCACAGATACGCAGTATTTT.

This clonotype showed up just a few times. The chain joins TRBV18 to TRBJ2-7; 8 positions match TRBD1. Losses at the gene ends were 2 bases for V and 1 base for J; bases not matched to a gene: 1. The CDR3 is made up of 14 amino acids. CDR1 and CDR2 (germline): KGHSH, LQKENI. CDR3 coding DNA: TGTGCCAGCTCACCATACAGGGGGTCCTACGAGCAGTACTTC. Translated: CASSPYRGSYEQYF.

This clonotype was detected many times. The chain uses TRBV7-2 and TRBJ2-4; D gene unclear. The CDR3 is made up of 12 amino acids. CDR1 is SGHTA, CDR2 FQGNSA, per germline. The germline V and J ends were trimmed by 3 bases and 5 bases, with 5 bases remaining between them. The CDR3 region has the DNA TGTGCCAGCAGCTTTATCCAAAACATTCAGTACTTC. Residues: CASSFIQNIQYF.

This clonotype was counted between two and nine times. CDR3 nucleotide sequence: TGTGCCAGCTACCCCTCTTTCAAGGTCGCTAGCGGGGGGGCCGGAAAGACCCAGTACTTC. Protein product: CASYPSFKVASGGAGKTQYF. The chain employs TRBV7-9 and TRBJ2-5; 12 bases agree with TRBD2. The V gene end was trimmed by 8 bases and the J gene end by 6 bases; junction bases not matched to a gene: 25. The germline V gene has CDR1 SEHNR and CDR2 FQNEAQ (reference sequence). The CDR3 sequence is 20 residues long.

The chain employs TRBV10-3 and TRBJ1-5; the D gene is possibly TRBD1 (5 bases). The CDR3 consists of 13 residues. Per germline, CDR1 ENHRY and CDR2 SYGVKD. V lost 8 bases to trimming and J lost 1 base, with 9 bases between them. The CDR3 reads CAIQRGSNQPQHF. CDR3 nucleotides: TGTGCCATCCAGCGGGGCAGCAATCAGCCCCAGCATTTT.

Of note for this clonotype: This likely comes from a read error, as the CDR3 has no conserved phenylalanine or tryptophan at its end. The limits of the CDR3 on the DNA are not certain, so only TCRdb's listed CDR3 is given. The chain couples TRBV2 to TRBJ1-6. Germline V gene sequence: CDR1 SNHLY, CDR2 FYNNEI. The CDR3 spans 10 amino acids, including both terminal residues. This CDR3 is CASSEGKMDG.

The gene calls are TRBV28 and TRBJ1-2; unclear D gene. Trimming left V 8 bases short and J 3 bases short, with 10 bases between. This CDR3 is 12 amino acids long. Looked up from germline, CDR1 is MDHEN and CDR2 is SYDVKM. DNA for the CDR3: TGTGCCAGCTGTGACGGTCACTATGGCTACACCTTC. Its translation is CASCDGHYGYTF.

The rearrangement links TRBV7-9 to TRBJ1-1; D is unresolved. Germline CDR1 reads SEHNR; CDR2 reads FQNEAQ (reference sequence). With 5 bases removed from V and 0 bases from J, the gap between germline ends came to 7 bases. The CDR3 is made up of 13 amino acids. The CDR3 DNA sequence: TGTGCCAGCAGCGAACATATGAACACTGAAGCTTTCTTT. Translated: CASSEHMNTEAFF.

This chain connects TRBV7-6 to TRBJ1-4; 7 bases line up with TRBD1. The CDR3 extends over 15 amino acids. V was clipped by 4 bases and J by 4 bases; unmatched bases: 6. CDR1 is SGHVS and CDR2 is FNYEAQ in the germline V gene. The CDR3 DNA reads as TGTGCCAGCAGCTCGCTCGGGACAGATAATGAAAAACTGTTTTTT. Its protein product is CASSSLGTDNEKLFF.

This clonotype has only one observation. As DNA, the CDR3 is TGTGCCATCAGTGACGGCATGGTGGAAGCCCAGCATTTT. Translating gives CAISDGMVEAQHF. This chain uses TRBV10-3 with TRBJ1-5; D ambiguous. Trimming stripped 3 bases from V and 11 bases from J, with 14 bases between. Germline loops: CDR1 ENHRY, CDR2 SYGVKD. This CDR3 region has 13 residues.